The entry that follows covers one T cell receptor beta chain sequence. As yet, its antigen is unknown. The CDR3 totals 11 residues. Trimming shortened V by 7 bases and J by 4 bases, and 7 bases separated the two germline ends. Germline loops: CDR1 SNHLY, CDR2 FYNNEI. The sample is drawn from a study of CD8+CD57+ T cells in acquired aplastic anemia. In the study overall: Mean yield of DNA from sorted CD4+ and CD8+ cells was 2.5 to 4 ug. Healthy donors had, on average, around 9.9 million reads for their CD4+ cells.

CDR3 and TCR beta VDJ profiling relied on a genomic DNA template. MiXCR was run by TCRdb on the reads, yielding one entry per CDR3 protein. The sample lists about 81,000 distinct CDR3 sequences, about half occurring once. Broader study findings: Found in both controls and patients were some 31 CD8+ CDR3 sequences.

Sequences were obtained from sorted CD4+, CD8+, or CD8+CD57+ T cells (not recorded which) from PBMCs. V is TRBV2 and J is TRBJ1-1; D gene unclear. The sequence was obtained from a human donor in good health, serving as a control. The CDR3 spells CASILSTEAFF. In DNA, the CDR3 is TGTGCCAGCATCCTGAGCACTGAAGCTTTCTTT.